The clone carrying this T cell receptor beta chain has just a few counts. Random hexamers were used to reverse transcribe the RNA input (0.5 to 1 ug). Amplification of TCR beta CDR3 was carried out by immunoSEQ multiplex PCR, which covered 54 Vbeta and 13 Jbeta segments. TCRdb ran MiXCR on the immunoSEQ multiplex PCR reads and lists one entry per CDR3 protein. The repertoire holds approximately 170,000 distinct CDR3 sequences, with around 92% as singletons. The sample originates from a study of CD8 T cells in Susac syndrome. The sequenced target, TCR beta, came from blood CD8+ and CD4+ T cells. V gave up 3 bases and J gave up 2 bases; unmatched junction bases: 7. The CDR3 has 18 residues. Germline CDR1 is SGHRS and CDR2 is YFSETQ.

Sequenced sample: CD4+ T cells from PBMCs. The source of this sequence is a human donor in good health. The gene calls are TRBV5-1 and TRBJ2-2; 13 nucleotides line up with TRBD2. CDR3 DNA sequence: TGCGCCAGCAGCTACGGACTAGCGGGGGATCCAAACACCGGGGAGCTGTTTTTT. As protein: CASSYGLAGDPNTGELFF. Looking up the rest from reference TRBV5-1 and TRBJ2-2 gives the full variable domain: KAGVTQTPRYLIKTRGQQVTLSCSPISGHRSVSWYQQTPGQGLQFLFEYFSETQRNKGNFPGRFSGRQFSNSRSEMNVSTLELGDSALYLCASSYGLAGDPNTGELFFGEGSRLTVL.